This T cell receptor beta chain was sequenced in a study of cytomegalovirus exposure and HLA in healthy donors. Study-level points and caveats: V- and J-gene trimming in TCR beta was tied to a missense DCLRE1C variant by an analysis performed later. Segments of the TCR beta V type were, in most cases, productive about 87% or about 30% of the time in an earlier analysis. The study assumed roughly uniform donor sequencing depth for presence/absence analyses. In a later analysis, parvovirus B19, influenza, CMV and Epstein-Barr virus appeared linked to several top co-occurrence clusters.

This CDR3 region has 13 residues. Trimming left V 3 bases short and J 7 bases short, with 10 bases between. In germline, CDR1 is MNHNS, CDR2 SASEGT. This clone has only a few counts. Antigen specificity is unknown. PCR amplification relied on 60 Vbeta primers (plus 13 Jbeta primers). TCRdb's copy holds only in-frame clones and misses some; the assay was immunoSEQ multiplex PCR. The sample includes 160,000 or so clones, 80% of them seen just once. The source material was PBMCs. This sequence joins TRBV6-1 and TRBJ2-4; D might be TRBD2 (5 bases). The sequence came from a man between 18 and 29 years old in good health and CMV-seropositive. CDR3 bases: TGTGCCAGCAGTGAGCCGGGGTCCAACATTCAGTACTTC. As protein: CASSEPGSNIQYF.